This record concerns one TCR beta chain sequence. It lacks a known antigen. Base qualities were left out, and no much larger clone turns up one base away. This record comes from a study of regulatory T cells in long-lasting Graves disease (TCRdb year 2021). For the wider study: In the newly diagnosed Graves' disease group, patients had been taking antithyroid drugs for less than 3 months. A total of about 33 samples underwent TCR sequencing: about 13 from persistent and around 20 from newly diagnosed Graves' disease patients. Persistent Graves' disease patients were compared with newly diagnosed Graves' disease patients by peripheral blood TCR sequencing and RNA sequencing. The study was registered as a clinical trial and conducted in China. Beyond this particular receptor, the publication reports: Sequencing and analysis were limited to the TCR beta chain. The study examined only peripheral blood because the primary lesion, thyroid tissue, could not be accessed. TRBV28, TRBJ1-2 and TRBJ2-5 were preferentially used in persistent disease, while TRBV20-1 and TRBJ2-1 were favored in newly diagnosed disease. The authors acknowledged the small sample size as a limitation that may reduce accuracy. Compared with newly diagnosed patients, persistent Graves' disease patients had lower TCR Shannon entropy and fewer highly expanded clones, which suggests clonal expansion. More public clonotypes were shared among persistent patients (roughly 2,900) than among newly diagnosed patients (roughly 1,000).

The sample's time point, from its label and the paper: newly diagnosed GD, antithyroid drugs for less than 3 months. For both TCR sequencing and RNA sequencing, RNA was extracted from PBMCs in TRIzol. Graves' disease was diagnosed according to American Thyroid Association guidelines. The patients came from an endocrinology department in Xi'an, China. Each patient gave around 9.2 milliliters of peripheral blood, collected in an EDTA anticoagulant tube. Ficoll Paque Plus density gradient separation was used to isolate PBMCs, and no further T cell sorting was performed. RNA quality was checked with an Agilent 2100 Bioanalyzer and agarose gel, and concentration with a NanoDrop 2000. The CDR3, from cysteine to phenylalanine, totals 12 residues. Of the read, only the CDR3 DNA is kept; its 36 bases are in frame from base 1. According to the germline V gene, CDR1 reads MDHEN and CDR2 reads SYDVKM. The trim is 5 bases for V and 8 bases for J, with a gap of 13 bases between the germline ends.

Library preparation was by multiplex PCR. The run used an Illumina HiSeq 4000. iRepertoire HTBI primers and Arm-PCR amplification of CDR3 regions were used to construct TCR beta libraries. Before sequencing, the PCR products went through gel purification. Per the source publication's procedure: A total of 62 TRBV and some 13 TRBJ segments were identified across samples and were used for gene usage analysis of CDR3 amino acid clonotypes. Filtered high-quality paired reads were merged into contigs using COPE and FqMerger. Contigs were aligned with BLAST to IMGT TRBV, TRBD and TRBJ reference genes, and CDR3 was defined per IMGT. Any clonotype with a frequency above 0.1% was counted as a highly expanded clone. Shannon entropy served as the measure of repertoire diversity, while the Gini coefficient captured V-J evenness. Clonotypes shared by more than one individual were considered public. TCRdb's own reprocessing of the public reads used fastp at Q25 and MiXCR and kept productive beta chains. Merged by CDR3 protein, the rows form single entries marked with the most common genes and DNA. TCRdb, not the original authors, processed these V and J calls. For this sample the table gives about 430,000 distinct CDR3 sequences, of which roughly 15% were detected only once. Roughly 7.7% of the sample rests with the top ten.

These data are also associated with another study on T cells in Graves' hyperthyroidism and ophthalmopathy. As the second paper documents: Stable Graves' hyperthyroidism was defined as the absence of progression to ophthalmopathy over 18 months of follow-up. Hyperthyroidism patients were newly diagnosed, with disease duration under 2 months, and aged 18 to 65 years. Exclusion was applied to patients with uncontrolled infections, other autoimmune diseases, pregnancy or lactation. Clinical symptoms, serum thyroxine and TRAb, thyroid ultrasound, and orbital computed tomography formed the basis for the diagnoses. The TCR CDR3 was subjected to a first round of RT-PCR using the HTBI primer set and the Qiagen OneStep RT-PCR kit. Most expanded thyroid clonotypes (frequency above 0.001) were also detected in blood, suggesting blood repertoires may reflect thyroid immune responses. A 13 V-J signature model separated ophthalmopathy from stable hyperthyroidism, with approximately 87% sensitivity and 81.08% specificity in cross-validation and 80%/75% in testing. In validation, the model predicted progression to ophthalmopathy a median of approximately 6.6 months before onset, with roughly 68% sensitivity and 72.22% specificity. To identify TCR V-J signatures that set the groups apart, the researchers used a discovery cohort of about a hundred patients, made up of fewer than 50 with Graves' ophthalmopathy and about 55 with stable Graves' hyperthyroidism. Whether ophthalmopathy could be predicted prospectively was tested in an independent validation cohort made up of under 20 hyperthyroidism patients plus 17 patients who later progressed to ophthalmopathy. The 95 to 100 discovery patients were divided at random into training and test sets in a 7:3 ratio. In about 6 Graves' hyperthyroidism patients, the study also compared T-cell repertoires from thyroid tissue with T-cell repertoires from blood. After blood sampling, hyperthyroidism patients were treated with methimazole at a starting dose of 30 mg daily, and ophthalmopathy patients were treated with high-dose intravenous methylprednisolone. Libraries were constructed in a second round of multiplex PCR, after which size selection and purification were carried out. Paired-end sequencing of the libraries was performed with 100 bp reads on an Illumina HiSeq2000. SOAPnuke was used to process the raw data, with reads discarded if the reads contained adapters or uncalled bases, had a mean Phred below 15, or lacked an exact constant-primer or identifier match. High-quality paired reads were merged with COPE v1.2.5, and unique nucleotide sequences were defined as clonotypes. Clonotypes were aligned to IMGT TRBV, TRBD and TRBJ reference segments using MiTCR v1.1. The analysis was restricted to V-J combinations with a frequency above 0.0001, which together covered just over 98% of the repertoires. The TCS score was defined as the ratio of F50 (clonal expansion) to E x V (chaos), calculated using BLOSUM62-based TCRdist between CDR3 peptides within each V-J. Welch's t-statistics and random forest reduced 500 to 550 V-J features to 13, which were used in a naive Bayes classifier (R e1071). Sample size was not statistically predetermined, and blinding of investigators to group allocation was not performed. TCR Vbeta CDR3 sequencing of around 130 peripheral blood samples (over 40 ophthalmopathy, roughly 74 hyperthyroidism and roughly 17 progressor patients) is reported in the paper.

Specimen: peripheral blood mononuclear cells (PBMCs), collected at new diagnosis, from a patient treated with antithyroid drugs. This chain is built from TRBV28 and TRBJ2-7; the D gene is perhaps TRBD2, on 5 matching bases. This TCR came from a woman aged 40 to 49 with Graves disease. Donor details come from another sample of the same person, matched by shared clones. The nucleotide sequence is TGTGCCAGCAGTGCGGCGGGCTGGAAGCAGTACTTC. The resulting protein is CASSAAGWKQYF.